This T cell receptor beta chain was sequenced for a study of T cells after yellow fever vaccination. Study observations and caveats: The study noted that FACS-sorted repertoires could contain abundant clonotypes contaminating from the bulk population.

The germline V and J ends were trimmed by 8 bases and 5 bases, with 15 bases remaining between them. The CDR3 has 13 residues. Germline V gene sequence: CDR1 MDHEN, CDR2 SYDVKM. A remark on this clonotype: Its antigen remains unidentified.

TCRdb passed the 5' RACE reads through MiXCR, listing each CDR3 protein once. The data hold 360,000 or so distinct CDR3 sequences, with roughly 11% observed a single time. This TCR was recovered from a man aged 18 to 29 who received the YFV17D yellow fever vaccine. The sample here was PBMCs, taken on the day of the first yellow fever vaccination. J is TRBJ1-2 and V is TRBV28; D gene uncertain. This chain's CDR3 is CASGPGLLYGYTF. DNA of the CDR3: TGTGCCAGCGGCCCCGGGCTCCTTTATGGCTACACCTTC.